The present T cell receptor (beta chain) was sequenced within a study of blood T cell repertoires in COVID-19. Per the study methods: Estimated nucleated cell counts came from reference gene primer amplification. The assay was immunoSEQ multiplex PCR, and TCRdb's table has in-frame clones only and misses some. The V and J calls and clone size come from that table; D and trimming were worked out from the DNA. The table includes a few hundred thousand clones, approximately 82% detected once. Input material: peripheral blood. This receptor was obtained from a man aged 40-50 years who had recovered from COVID-19.

The CDR3 nucleotides read TGTGCCAGCAGCTTAGACCGGGCAGGGGGGACCCACGAGCAGTACTTC. Amino acids: CASSLDRAGGTHEQYF. The gene calls are TRBV7-6 and TRBJ2-7, with a tentative D call TRBD1 (7 bases). Per the germline V gene, CDR1 is SGHVS and CDR2 is FNYEAQ. The germline V and J ends were trimmed by 1 base and 5 bases, with 18 bases remaining between them. The CDR3 is 16 residues long.